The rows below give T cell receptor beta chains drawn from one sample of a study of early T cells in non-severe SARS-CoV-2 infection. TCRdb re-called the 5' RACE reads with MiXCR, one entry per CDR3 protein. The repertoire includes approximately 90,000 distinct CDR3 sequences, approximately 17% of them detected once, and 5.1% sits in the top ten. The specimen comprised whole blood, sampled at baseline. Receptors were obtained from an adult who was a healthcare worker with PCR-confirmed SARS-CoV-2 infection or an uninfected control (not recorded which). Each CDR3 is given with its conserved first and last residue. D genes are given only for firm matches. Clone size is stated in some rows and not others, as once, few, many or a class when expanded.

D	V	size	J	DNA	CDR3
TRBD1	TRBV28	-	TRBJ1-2	TGTGCCAGCAGTTTATACGACAGGGGGCAAGGCTACACCTTC	CASSLYDRGQGYTF
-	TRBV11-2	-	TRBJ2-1	TGTGCCAGCAGCTTGGCGGGGGCCCCCCTGAATGAGCAGTTCTTC	CASSLAGAPLNEQFF
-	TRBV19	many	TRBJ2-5	TGTGCCAGTAGTATAATGGGCCAAGAGACCCAGTACTTC	CASSIMGQETQYF
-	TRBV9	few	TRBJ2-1	TGTGCCAGCTCCGCGGGAACGGGGATCAATGAGCAGTTCTTC	CASSAGTGINEQFF
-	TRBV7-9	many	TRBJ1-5	TGTGCCAGCAGCTTAGAAGGGGGTCAGCCCCAGCATTTT	CASSLEGGQPQHF
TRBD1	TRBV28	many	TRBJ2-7	TGTGCCAGCAGCCCTGACAGGGGGAGAAGCTACGAGCAGTACTTC	CASSPDRGRSYEQYF
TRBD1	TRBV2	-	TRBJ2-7	TGTGCCAGCGAAGATAACAGGGGCTACGAGCAGTACTTC	CASEDNRGYEQYF
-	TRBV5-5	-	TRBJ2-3	TGTGCCAGCAGCTTGGATCAGGGAACAGATACGCAGTATTTT	CASSLDQGTDTQYF
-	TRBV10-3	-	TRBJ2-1	TGTGCCATCAGAGAACAAAGCTCCTACAATGAGCAGTTCTTC	CAIREQSSYNEQFF
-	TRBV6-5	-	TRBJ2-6	TGTGCCAGACAGGGTAAACGTCCGCTCGTTGGGGCCAACGTCCTGACTTTC	CARQGKRPLVGANVLTF
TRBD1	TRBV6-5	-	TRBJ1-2	TGTGCCAGCAGTTACAGAGGGGGCAACTATGGCTACACCTTC	CASSYRGGNYGYTF
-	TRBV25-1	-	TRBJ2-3	TGTGCCAGCAGTGACTTCGGGAGCACAGATACGCAGTATTTT	CASSDFGSTDTQYF
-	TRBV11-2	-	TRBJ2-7	TGTGCCAGCAGCCACGCTAGCGCCCGCTCCTACGAGCAGTACTTC	CASSHASARSYEQYF
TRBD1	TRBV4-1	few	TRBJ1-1	TGCGCCAGCAGCCAAGGGGACAGGGGCTTTGGGGCTTTCTTT	CASSQGDRGFGAFF
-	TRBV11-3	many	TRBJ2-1	TGTGCCAGCAGCTTAACGTTCGGGAGCCAAAATGAGCAGTTCTTC	CASSLTFGSQNEQFF
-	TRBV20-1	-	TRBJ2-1	TGCAGTGCTAGAACCGGAATCGGAAATGAGCAGTTCTTC	CSARTGIGNEQFF
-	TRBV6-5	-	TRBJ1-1	TGTGCCAGCAGTTATCAGAGAAAGAACACTGAAGCTTTCTTT	CASSYQRKNTEAFF
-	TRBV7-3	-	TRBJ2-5	TGTGCCAGCAGCACCCAACTAGGAGAGACCCAGTACTTC	CASSTQLGETQYF
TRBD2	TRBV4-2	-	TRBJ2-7	TGTGCCAGCAGCCAGACGGGAGGGCCTGGATACGAGCAGTACTTC	CASSQTGGPGYEQYF
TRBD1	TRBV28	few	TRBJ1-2	TGTGCCAGCAGTACCGGACAGGGATCGATCTATGGCTACACCTTC	CASSTGQGSIYGYTF
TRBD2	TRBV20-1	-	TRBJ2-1	TGCAGTGCTAGTCGCGGACTAGCGTTGGGCAATGAGCAGTTCTTC	CSASRGLALGNEQFF
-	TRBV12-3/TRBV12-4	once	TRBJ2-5	TGTGCCAGCAGGGGGACGGCAAAAGAGACCCAGTACTTC	CASRGTAKETQYF
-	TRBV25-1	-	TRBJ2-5	TGTGCCAGCAGTGTGTCTGCCCACTTGACTTTCGCAGAGACCCAGTACTTC	CASSVSAHLTFAETQYF
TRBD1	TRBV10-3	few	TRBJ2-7	TGTGCCATCAGTCTCGACAGGGCCTACGAGCAGTACTTC	CAISLDRAYEQYF
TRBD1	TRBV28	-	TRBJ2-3	TGTGCCAGCAGTAGGTTGGGGACAGGGGGCACAGATACGCAGTATTTT	CASSRLGTGGTDTQYF
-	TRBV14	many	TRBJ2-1	TGTGCCAGCAGCCCCCACTACTTCGACAATGAGCAGTTCTTC	CASSPHYFDNEQFF
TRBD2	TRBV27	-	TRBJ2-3	TGTGCCAGCAGTTTAGGGTTCGGAGCGGGAGTAGATACGCAGTATTTT	CASSLGFGAGVDTQYF
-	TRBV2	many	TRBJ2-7	TGTGCCAGCAGTGAATGGGGACTGGGGGACGAGCAGTACTTC	CASSEWGLGDEQYF
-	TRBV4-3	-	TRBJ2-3	TGCGCCAGCAGCCAAGAGATCTCGACAGATACGCAGTATTTT	CASSQEISTDTQYF
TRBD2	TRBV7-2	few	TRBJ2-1	TGTGCCAGCAGCCTAGCGGGACTGCATGAGCAGTTCTTC	CASSLAGLHEQFF
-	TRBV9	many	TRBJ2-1	TGTGCCAGCAGCGTAGTCGGGCTATCTAACAATGAGCAGTTCTTC	CASSVVGLSNNEQFF
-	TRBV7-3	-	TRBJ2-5	TGTGCCAGCAGCTTATCCCCCGCGGAGACCCAGTACTTC	CASSLSPAETQYF
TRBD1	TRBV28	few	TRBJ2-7	TGTGCCAGCAGTTGGGGACAGGGATACTCCGAGCAGTACTTC	CASSWGQGYSEQYF
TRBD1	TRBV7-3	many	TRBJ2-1	TGTGCCAGCAGCTTAACCGGATCAGGGGGCAATGAGCAGTTCTTC	CASSLTGSGGNEQFF
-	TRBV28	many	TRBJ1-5	TGTGCCAGCAGTCCCGACAGACCCGGGAATCAGCCCCAGCATTTT	CASSPDRPGNQPQHF
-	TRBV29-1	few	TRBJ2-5	TGCAGCGGTAGCGCACAAGAGACCCAGTACTTC	CSGSAQETQYF
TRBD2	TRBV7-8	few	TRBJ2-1	TGTGCCAGCAGCCTAAACTACCGGACTAGCGGTAGGGAGCAGTTCTTC	CASSLNYRTSGREQFF
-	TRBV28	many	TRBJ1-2	TGTGCCAGCAGCCGGGGACGAAGCGGCTACACCTTC	CASSRGRSGYTF
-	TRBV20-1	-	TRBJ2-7	TGCAGTGCTAGAGATGAGATCAGGACCCCCAACTACGAGCAGTACTTC	CSARDEIRTPNYEQYF
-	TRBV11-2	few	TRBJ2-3	TGTGCCAGCAGCTTAAGAAGAGGCAGGGAGGCAGATACGCAGTATTTT	CASSLRRGREADTQYF
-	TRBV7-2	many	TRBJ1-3	TGTGCCAGCAGCTTAAGGGATATGGCTGGAAACACCATATATTTT	CASSLRDMAGNTIYF
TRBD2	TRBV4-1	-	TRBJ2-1	TGCGCCAGCAGCCCATGGACTAGCGGGGACAATGAGCAGTTCTTC	CASSPWTSGDNEQFF
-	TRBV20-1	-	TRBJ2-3	TGCAGTGCTAAGTACAGCACAGATACGCAGTATTTT	CSAKYSTDTQYF
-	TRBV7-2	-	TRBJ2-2	TGTGCCAGCAGCCCCGGGCCGCGACAGGGAGGCACCGGGGAGCTGTTTTTT	CASSPGPRQGGTGELFF
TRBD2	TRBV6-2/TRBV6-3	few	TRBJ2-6	TGTGCCAGCAGTTACTTACTGACTAGCGGTTACTCTGGGGCCAACGTCCTGACTTTC	CASSYLLTSGYSGANVLTF
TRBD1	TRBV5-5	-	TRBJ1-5	TGTGCCAGCAGCTACCTTAATTCCGGACAGGGAATGAGCAATCAGCCCCAGCATTTT	CASSYLNSGQGMSNQPQHF
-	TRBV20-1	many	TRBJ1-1	TGCAGTGCTAGAGATCGAGTGAGGTTGCCTGAAGCTTTCTTT	CSARDRVRLPEAFF
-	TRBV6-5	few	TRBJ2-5	TGTGCCAGCAGTTACTCGGAAAAAGAGACCCAGTACTTC	CASSYSEKETQYF